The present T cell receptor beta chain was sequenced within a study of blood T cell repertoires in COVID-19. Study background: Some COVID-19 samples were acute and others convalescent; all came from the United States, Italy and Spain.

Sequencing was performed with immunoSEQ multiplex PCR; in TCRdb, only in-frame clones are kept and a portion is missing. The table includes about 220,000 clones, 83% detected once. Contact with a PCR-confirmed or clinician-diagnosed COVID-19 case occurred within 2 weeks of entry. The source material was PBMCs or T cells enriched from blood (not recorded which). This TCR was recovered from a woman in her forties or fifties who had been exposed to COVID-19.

Written as DNA, the CDR3 is TGCGCCAGCAGCCTAACAATTGACAGGGTCAACGAGCAGTACTTC. Translated, it gives CASSLTIDRVNEQYF. The chain recombines TRBV5-1 with TRBJ2-7; TRBD1 aligns across 7 bases. V lost 4 bases to trimming and J lost 5 bases; unmatched junction nucleotides: 12. The CDR3 runs to 15 residues. Germline V gene data show CDR1 as SGHRS and CDR2 as YFSETQ.